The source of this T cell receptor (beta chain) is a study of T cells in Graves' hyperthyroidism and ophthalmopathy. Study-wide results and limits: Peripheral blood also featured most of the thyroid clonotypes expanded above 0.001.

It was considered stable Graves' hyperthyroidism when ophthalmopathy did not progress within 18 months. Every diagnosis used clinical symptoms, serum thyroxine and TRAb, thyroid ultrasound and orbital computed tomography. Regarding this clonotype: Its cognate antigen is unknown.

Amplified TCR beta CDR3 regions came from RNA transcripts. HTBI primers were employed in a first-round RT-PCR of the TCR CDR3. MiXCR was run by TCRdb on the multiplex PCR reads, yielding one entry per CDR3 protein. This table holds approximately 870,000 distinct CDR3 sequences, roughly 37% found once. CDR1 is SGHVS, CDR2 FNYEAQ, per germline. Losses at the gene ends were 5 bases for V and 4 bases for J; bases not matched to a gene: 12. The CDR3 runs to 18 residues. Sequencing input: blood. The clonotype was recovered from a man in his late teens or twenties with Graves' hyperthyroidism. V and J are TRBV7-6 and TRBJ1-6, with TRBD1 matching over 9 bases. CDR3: CASSRGTGRGMYNSPLHF. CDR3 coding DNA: TGTGCCAGCAGCCGGGGGACAGGGAGAGGGATGTATAATTCACCCCTCCACTTT. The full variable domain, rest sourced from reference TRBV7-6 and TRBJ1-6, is GAGVSQSPRYKVTKRGQDVALRCDPISGHVSLYWYRQALGQGPEFLTYFNYEAQQDKSGLPNDRFSAERPEGSISTLTIQRTEQRDSAMYRCASSRGTGRGMYNSPLHFGNGTRLTVT.